One and the same sample provided the 8 T cell receptor beta chains below, sequenced in a study of chemoradiotherapy in HPV16-positive cancers. Sequenced by immunoSEQ multiplex PCR; TCRdb stores in-frame clones only, minus some. The table lists about 53,000 clones, about 92% of them singletons. Sequencing used blood, obtained from a patient who underwent chemoradiotherapy. The receptors originated from a human donor with HPV-associated anogenital cancer.

The CDR3 sequence: CASSQTGLPTKNIQYF. The CDR3 nucleotides are TGTGCCAGCAGTCAAACAGGGCTACCTACCAAAAACATTCAGTACTTC. The genes are TRBV6-6 and TRBJ2-4, with D possibly TRBD1 on 6 matching bases. CDR3 length equals 16 residues. CDR1 is MNHNY and CDR2 is SVGAGI in the germline V gene (reference sequence). Trimming took 5 bases from V and 2 from J, leaving 16 bases between them.

This clone was seen only a few times. V is TRBV5-1 and J is TRBJ1-2; a possible D gene is TRBD1 (6 bases). This CDR3 contains 14 residues. The germline gives CDR1 SGHRS, CDR2 YFSETQ. The V gene lost 0 bases and the J gene lost 7 bases, with 13 bases spanning the gap. Here the CDR3 reads CASSLDVRGGGYTF. As DNA, the CDR3 is TGCGCCAGCAGCTTGGATGTCAGGGGCGGTGGCTACACCTTC. The complete variable domain, with remaining parts taken from reference TRBV5-1 and TRBJ1-2, reads KAGVTQTPRYLIKTRGQQVTLSCSPISGHRSVSWYQQTPGQGLQFLFEYFSETQRNKGNFPGRFSGRQFSNSRSEMNVSTLELGDSALYLCASSLDVRGGGYTFGSGTRLTVV.

V and J are TRBV4-2 and TRBJ1-4; TRBD1 aligns across 8 bases. Per the germline V gene, CDR1 is LGHNA and CDR2 is YNFKEQ. The CDR3 length is 15 residues. V shed 5 bases, J shed 4 bases, and the junction held 6 bases outside the gene matches. In DNA form, the CDR3 reads TGTGCCAGCAGCTCCCGGACAGGGATTAATGAAAAACTGTTTTTT. Amino acids: CASSSRTGINEKLFF.

The DNA for the CDR3 is TGTGCCAGCAGCCTGACGACAGGGTCTGGAAACACCATATATTTT. Its protein is CASSLTTGSGNTIYF. V gene TRBV7-9 combines with J gene TRBJ1-3; 7 bases line up with TRBD1. The CDR3 contains 15 residues. J lost 1 base, V lost 5 bases, and 5 bases had no gene match. Germline V gives CDR1 SEHNR, CDR2 FQNEAQ (reference sequence).

V is TRBV7-3 and J is TRBJ1-2, with TRBD1 identical over 7 bases. Germline CDR1 and CDR2: SGHTA and FQGTGA. With V trimmed by 4 bases and J by 6 bases, 8 bases remained unmatched. The CDR3 loop spans 14 amino acids. The CDR3 reads CASSSGTARDGYTF. The CDR3 region has the DNA TGTGCCAGCAGCTCAGGGACAGCTCGTGATGGCTACACCTTC.

This rearrangement joins TRBV28 to TRBJ2-1; D not certain. Germline lookup yields CDR1 MDHEN and CDR2 SYDVKM. This CDR3 spans 14 amino acids. V lost 5 bases to trimming and J lost 3 bases, with 11 bases between them. CDR3 nucleotides: TGTGCCAGCAGTCCCCACATGGTCTACAATGAGCAGTTCTTC. Translated, it gives CASSPHMVYNEQFF.

V and J are TRBV5-6 and TRBJ2-1; no clear D gene. V was cut by 2 bases and J by 6 bases, with 15 bases left in between. There are 15 residues in the CDR3. The germline V gene has CDR1 SGHDT and CDR2 YYEEEE. CDR3 amino acids: CASSFPITLGNEQFF. The DNA for the CDR3 is TGTGCCAGCAGCTTCCCCATTACTCTTGGCAATGAGCAGTTCTTC.

The chain combines TRBV30 with TRBJ1-3; the D gene is possibly TRBD1 (5 bases). Per germline, CDR1 GTSNPN and CDR2 SVGIG (reference sequence). Deletions cut 4 bases from V and 3 bases from J, with 13 bases between. This CDR3 is 14 amino acids long. This CDR3 reads CAWTRDGYGNTIYF. The DNA for the CDR3 is TGTGCCTGGACCCGGGACGGTTATGGAAACACCATATATTTT.